These 31 T cell receptor beta chains share one sample of origin, sequenced in a study of T cells expressing NK-cell markers. TCRdb re-called the 5' RACE reads and catalogs CDR3 proteins one per entry, DNA excluded. Its clone listing holds about 440,000 distinct CDR3 sequences. The source material was blood T cells: a sorted CD56 or NKG2C T cell subset, CD4+ or CD8+ T cells, or bulk PBMC T cells (not recorded which). All receptors come from a woman between 18 and 70 years old in good health.

This chain joins TRBV6-4 and TRBJ1-5; the D call from TCRdb, TRBD1, cannot be confirmed without DNA. This CDR3 has 18 amino acids. Germline assignment: CDR1 MRHNA and CDR2 SNTAGT. The CDR3 region is CASRVQGGPRYSNQPQHF.

The rearrangement joins TRBV20-1 to TRBJ2-7; no DNA is available, so the TRBD1 call from TCRdb remains unchecked. This CDR3 is 14 amino acids long. Germline V gives CDR1 DFQATT, CDR2 SNEGSKA (reference sequence). The CDR3 sequence is CGATPGTQAYEQYF.

V usage is TRBV9 and J usage is TRBJ2-1; TCRdb's assignment of TRBD2 cannot be checked, as there is no DNA. The CDR3 covers 16 residues. CDR1 and CDR2 (germline): SGDLS, YYNGEE. CDR3 sequence: CASSDPAGGKYNEQFF.

The chain couples TRBV20-1 to TRBJ1-1. The germline V gene has CDR1 DFQATT and CDR2 SNEGSKA (reference sequence). The CDR3 runs to 15 residues. The chain's CDR3 is CSALNHHTSNTEAFF.

The chain joins TRBV10-3 to TRBJ2-5; lacking DNA, the TRBD1 call made by TCRdb goes unchecked. Germline V gives CDR1 ENHRY, CDR2 SYGVKD. There are 14 residues in the CDR3. CDR3 loop: CAISGAVGQETQYF.

The rearrangement links TRBV20-1 to TRBJ1-1. Germline loops: CDR1 DFQATT, CDR2 SNEGSKA (reference sequence). The CDR3 is 14 residues long. The chain's CDR3 is CSARLGDRNTEAFF.

The V and J genes are TRBV20-1 and TRBJ2-7; TCRdb's D call, TRBD1, is unchecked because there is no DNA. Germline V lookup: CDR1 DFQATT, CDR2 SNEGSKA (reference sequence). The CDR3 contains 12 residues. CDR3 sequence reads: CSARTGGYEQYF.

The chain employs TRBV7-8 and TRBJ2-2; TCRdb selects TRBD1, and the lack of DNA leaves this call unchecked. The germline V gene has CDR1 SGHVS and CDR2 FQNEAQ. The CDR3 sequence is 13 residues long. The chain's CDR3 is CASTTWGAGELFF.

This sequence joins TRBV4-1 and TRBJ1-6; the TCRdb D gene call, TRBD1, has no DNA to confirm it. Germline values: CDR1 MGHRA, CDR2 YSYEKL. This CDR3 spans 15 amino acids. This CDR3 reads CASSQPQGADSPLHF.

The V and J genes are TRBV19 and TRBJ2-1; checking the TCRdb D call of TRBD1 is not possible without DNA. The CDR3 is 14 amino acids. Germline CDR1 and CDR2: LNHDA and SQIVND (reference sequence). CDR3 region: CASGRQGTHNEQFF.

This chain uses TRBV5-6 with TRBJ1-2. Germline CDR1 and CDR2: SGHDT and YYEEEE. This CDR3 spans 15 amino acids. The CDR3 here is CASSNDRPGPYGYTF.

This sequence joins TRBV12-3 or TRBV12-4 and TRBJ2-4. The CDR3 extends over 14 amino acids. This chain's CDR3 is CASSYGLAKNIQYF.

The chain uses TRBV20-1 and TRBJ2-1; TCRdb selects TRBD2, and the lack of DNA leaves this call unchecked. Germline V gene lookup returns CDR1 DFQATT and CDR2 SNEGSKA (reference sequence). This CDR3 has 16 residues. CDR3 region: CSARGASGSSYNEQFF.

V and J are TRBV2 and TRBJ2-2; TCRdb calls TRBD2, which cannot be checked without DNA. CDR1 is SNHLY and CDR2 is FYNNEI in the germline V gene. The CDR3 has 16 residues. CDR3 amino acids: CASLRKGPLGTGELFF.

This chain connects TRBV5-1 to TRBJ2-7; TCRdb's D gene call, TRBD1, goes unchecked for lack of DNA. Germline V lookup: CDR1 SGHRS, CDR2 YFSETQ. CDR3 length equals 14 residues. The CDR3 spells CASSFEGDKYEQYF.

The V gene is TRBV12-3 or TRBV12-4, the J gene TRBJ2-7; with no DNA, the TCRdb D assignment of TRBD1 cannot be verified. CDR3 length: 14 amino acids. This CDR3 is CASSLRDSGSEQYF.

The chain couples TRBV4-3 to TRBJ1-1; there is no DNA to check the TCRdb D call of TRBD1. The length of the CDR3 is 16 residues. Germline CDR1 and CDR2: LGHNA and YSLEER. This CDR3 is CASSQGTGGFRGEAFF.

The V call is TRBV6-2 or TRBV6-3, the J call TRBJ2-5; the D call from TCRdb, TRBD2, cannot be confirmed without DNA. Germline CDR1 reads MNHEY; CDR2 reads SVGEGT. This CDR3 region has 14 residues. CDR3 region: CASSWTSGSETQYF.

The rearrangement links TRBV6-2 or TRBV6-3 to TRBJ2-7; TCRdb's D call, TRBD1, is unchecked because there is no DNA. The CDR3 length is 14 residues. CDR1 is MNHEY and CDR2 is SVGEGT in the germline V gene. This CDR3 reads CASVRGESSYEQYF.

The rearrangement uses TRBV29-1 and TRBJ2-7; the D call of TRBD1 rests on TCRdb alone, since no DNA is present to check it. The CDR3 length is 14 residues. Germline lookup yields CDR1 SQVTM and CDR2 ANQGSEA. CDR3 amino acids: CSVAGTSDLYEQYF.

The gene calls are TRBV6-2 or TRBV6-3 and TRBJ2-7. The germline V gene has CDR1 MNHEY and CDR2 SVGEGT. The CDR3 is 12 amino acids. The CDR3 loop is CASRTLNYEQYF.

The chain links TRBV4-3 to TRBJ2-2. Germline V gives CDR1 LGHNA, CDR2 YSLEER. The CDR3 is made up of 14 amino acids. The CDR3 spells CASTSEPNTGELFF.

The rearrangement uses TRBV11-2 and TRBJ2-6; TCRdb names TRBD1, which stays unverified in the absence of DNA. The CDR3 length is 19 residues. CDR1 SGHAT and CDR2 FQNNGV come from the germline V gene. Here the CDR3 reads CASSLDYRTGFSGANVLTF.

V is TRBV29-1 and J is TRBJ2-3; the TCRdb D gene call, TRBD2, has no DNA to confirm it. The CDR3 has 13 amino acids. In germline, CDR1 is SQVTM, CDR2 ANQGSEA. CDR3 protein: CSVVAGGSDTQYF.

The chain uses TRBV5-1 and TRBJ1-5; TCRdb returns TRBD1, unconfirmable since there is no DNA. The CDR3 length is 15 residues. CDR1 and CDR2 from the germline V gene are SGHRS and YFSETQ. CDR3 sequence: CASSYEGYINQPQHF.

The chain employs TRBV3-1 and TRBJ1-1; TCRdb calls TRBD1, which cannot be checked without DNA. The CDR3 length is 15 residues. Germline assignment: CDR1 LGHDT and CDR2 YNNKEL (reference sequence). CDR3 residues: CASSQAPEMNTEAFF.

V usage is TRBV7-8 and J usage is TRBJ1-4; lacking DNA, the TRBD1 call made by TCRdb goes unchecked. The CDR3 extends over 15 amino acids. The V gene's germline CDR1 is SGHVS and CDR2 FQNEAQ. The CDR3 region is CASSGPGIPREKLFF.

This CDR3 reads CASSEVVRGQFF. This chain connects TRBV25-1 to TRBJ2-1. This CDR3 region has 12 residues. Looked up from germline, CDR1 is MGHDK and CDR2 is SYGVNS.

The chain joins TRBV4-2 to TRBJ2-7; TCRdb's assignment of TRBD2 cannot be checked, as there is no DNA. In germline, CDR1 is LGHNA, CDR2 YNFKEQ. The CDR3 length is 16 residues. CDR3 amino acids: CASSQDGAGAGGEQYF.

V is TRBV20-1 and J is TRBJ2-1; TCRdb calls TRBD1, which cannot be checked without DNA. The CDR3 has 14 residues. Per the germline V gene, CDR1 is DFQATT and CDR2 is SNEGSKA (reference sequence). The CDR3 sequence: CSARRDRLYNEQFF.

V and J are TRBV18 and TRBJ2-2; TCRdb reports TRBD1, a call that lacks DNA to check it against. Per germline, CDR1 KGHSH and CDR2 LQKENI. The CDR3 has 16 amino acids. CDR3 protein: CASSPSAGRGTGELFF.